This passage covers 2 T cell receptor beta chains from one sample sequenced in a study of blood T cells in healthy people across ages. Alongside a J-beta primer mix, a sample-barcoded 5' primer served in a second PCR lasting roughly 7 to 11 cycles. TCRdb fed the 5' RACE reads into MiXCR, producing one record per CDR3 protein. This sample carries about 1 million distinct CDR3 sequences, 35% to 55% of them seen once, and the ten largest clones take 18%. Sequencing used blood. These receptors were taken from a woman aged 55-70 years in good health.

With respect to this clonotype: At one of its ends the junction is not consistent with the germline gene, which may arise from a read error. The gene calls are TRBV27 and TRBJ2-1; D is tentatively TRBD1 or TRBD2 (5 bases each). The CDR3 has 16 amino acids. From germline, CDR1 is MNHEY and CDR2 SMNVEV (reference sequence). The CDR3 region has the DNA TGCGCCAGCAGTACCCTCCGGGACCACTCCTACAATGAGCAGTTCTTC. It codes for CASSTLRDHSYNEQFF.

This clonotype was detected only a few times. The chain uses TRBV5-5 and TRBJ2-1, with 8 bases identical to TRBD1. This CDR3 spans 16 amino acids. Germline V gene sequence: CDR1 SGHKS, CDR2 YYEKEE (reference sequence). V shed 1 base and J 4 bases; nucleotides not matched to a gene: 7. The CDR3 DNA sequence: TGTGCCAGCAGCTTGCAGGGGGCGAAAGGTTACAATGAGCAGTTCTTC. This sequence encodes CASSLQGAKGYNEQFF.